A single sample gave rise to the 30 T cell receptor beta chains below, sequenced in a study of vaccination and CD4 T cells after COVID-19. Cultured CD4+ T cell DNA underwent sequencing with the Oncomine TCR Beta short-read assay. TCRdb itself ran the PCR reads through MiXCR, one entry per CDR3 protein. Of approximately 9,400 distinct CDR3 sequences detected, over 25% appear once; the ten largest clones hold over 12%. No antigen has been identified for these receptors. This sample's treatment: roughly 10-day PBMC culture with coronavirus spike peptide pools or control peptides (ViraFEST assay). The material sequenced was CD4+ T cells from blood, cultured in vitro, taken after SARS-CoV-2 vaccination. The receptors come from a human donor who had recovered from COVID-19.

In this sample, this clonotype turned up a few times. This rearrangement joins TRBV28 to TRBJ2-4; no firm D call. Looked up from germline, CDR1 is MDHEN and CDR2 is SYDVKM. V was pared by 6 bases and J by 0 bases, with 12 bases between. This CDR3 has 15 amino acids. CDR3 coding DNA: TGTGCCAGCAGCCCGCAGACACAAGCCAAAAACATTCAGTACTTC. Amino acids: CASSPQTQAKNIQYF.

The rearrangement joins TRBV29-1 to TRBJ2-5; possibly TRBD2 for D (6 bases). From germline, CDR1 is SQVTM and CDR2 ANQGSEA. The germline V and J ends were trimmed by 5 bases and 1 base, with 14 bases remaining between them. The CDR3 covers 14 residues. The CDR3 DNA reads TGCAGCGTTCTCAAGGAGGGATCCCAAGAGACCCAGTACTTC. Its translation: CSVLKEGSQETQYF. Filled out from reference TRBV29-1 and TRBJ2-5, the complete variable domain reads SAVISQKPSRDICQRGTSLTIQCQVDSQVTMMFWYRQQPGQSLTLIATANQGSEATYESGFVIDKFPISRPNLTFSTLTVSNMSPEDSSIYLCSVLKEGSQETQYFGPGTRLLVL.

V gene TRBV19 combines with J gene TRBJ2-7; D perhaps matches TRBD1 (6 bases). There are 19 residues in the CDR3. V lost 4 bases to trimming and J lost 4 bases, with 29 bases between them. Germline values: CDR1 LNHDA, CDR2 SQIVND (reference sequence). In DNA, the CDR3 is TGTGCCAGTAGTACCGGGGTGCAGGGGTTCCCTCTTGACCCTTACGAGCAGTACTTC. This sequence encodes CASSTGVQGFPLDPYEQYF.

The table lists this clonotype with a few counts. CDR3 protein: CASSPRSPEYIQYF. The CDR3 DNA sequence: TGTGCCAGCAGCCCCAGATCGCCTGAGTACATTCAGTACTTC. The J gene is TRBJ2-4, the V gene TRBV7-2, with D unclear. Germline V gene sequence: CDR1 SGHTA, CDR2 FQGNSA. The CDR3 has 14 residues. Trimming pared 5 bases from V and 8 bases from J, leaving 16 bases between.

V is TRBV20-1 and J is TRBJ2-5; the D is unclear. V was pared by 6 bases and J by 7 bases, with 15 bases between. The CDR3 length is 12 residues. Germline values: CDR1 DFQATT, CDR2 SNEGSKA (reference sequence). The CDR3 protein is CSARLPPGTQYF. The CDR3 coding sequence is TGCAGTGCCCGGCTCCCACCGGGGACCCAGTACTTC.

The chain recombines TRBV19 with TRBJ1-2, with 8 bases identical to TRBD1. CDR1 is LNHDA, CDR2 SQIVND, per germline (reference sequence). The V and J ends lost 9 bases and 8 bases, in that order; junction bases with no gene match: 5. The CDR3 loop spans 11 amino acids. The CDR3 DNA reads TGTGCCAGCGGACAGGGTGAAGGCTACACCTTC. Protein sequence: CASGQGEGYTF.

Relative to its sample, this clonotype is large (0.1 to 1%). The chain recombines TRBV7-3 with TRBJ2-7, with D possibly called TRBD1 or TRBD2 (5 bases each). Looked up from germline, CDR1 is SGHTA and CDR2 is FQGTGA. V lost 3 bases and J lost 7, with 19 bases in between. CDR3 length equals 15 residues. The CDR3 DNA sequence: TGTGCCAGCAGCTTGGGGGTGGGCCTTGGCTATGAGCAGTACTTC. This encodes CASSLGVGLGYEQYF.

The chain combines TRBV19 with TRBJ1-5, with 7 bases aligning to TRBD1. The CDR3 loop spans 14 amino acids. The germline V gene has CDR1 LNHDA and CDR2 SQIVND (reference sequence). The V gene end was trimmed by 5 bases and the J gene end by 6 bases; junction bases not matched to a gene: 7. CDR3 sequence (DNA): TGTGCCAGTAGTTCCGACAGGGTGGGTCAGCCCCAGCATTTT. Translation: CASSSDRVGQPQHF.

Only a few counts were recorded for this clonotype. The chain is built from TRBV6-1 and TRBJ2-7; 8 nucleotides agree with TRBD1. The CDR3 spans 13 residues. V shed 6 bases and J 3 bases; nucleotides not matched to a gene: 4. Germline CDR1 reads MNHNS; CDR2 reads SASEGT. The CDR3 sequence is CASRDRAHYEQYF. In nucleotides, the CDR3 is TGTGCCAGCAGGGACAGGGCCCACTACGAGCAGTACTTC.

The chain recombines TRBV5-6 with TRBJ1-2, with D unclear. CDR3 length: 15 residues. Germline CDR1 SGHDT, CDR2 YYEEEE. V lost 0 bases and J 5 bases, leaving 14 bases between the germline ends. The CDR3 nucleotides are TGTGCCAGCAGCTTGGATTTCGCCACCGTTTATGGCTACACCTTC. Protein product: CASSLDFATVYGYTF.

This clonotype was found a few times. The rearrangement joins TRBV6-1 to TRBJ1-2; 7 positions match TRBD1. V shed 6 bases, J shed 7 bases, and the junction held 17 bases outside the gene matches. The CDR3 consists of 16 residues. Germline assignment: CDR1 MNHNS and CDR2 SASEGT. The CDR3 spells CASSLNALGQESGYTF. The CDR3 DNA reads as TGTGCCAGCAGCCTAAACGCTCTTGGACAGGAGAGTGGCTACACCTTC.

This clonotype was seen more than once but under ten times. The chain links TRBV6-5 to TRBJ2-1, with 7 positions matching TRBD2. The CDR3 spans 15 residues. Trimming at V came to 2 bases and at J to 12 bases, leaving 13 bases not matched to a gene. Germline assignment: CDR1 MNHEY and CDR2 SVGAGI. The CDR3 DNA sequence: TGTGCCAGCAGTTACGGTGGAGGGAGGGCCGGAGGGCAGTTCTTC. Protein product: CASSYGGGRAGGQFF.

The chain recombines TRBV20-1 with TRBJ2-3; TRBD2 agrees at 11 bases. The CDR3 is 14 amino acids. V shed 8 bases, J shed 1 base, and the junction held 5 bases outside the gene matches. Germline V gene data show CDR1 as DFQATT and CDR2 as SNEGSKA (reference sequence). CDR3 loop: CSKLAGGGTDTQYF. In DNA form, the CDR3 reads TGCAGTAAATTAGCGGGAGGGGGCACAGATACGCAGTATTTT.

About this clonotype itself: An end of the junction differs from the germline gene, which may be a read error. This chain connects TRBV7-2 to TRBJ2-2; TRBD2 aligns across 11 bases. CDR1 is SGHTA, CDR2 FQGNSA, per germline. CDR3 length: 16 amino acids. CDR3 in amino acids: CASNLIAGGYPGELFF. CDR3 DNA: TGTGCCAGCAACTTAATAGCGGGAGGGTACCCCGGGGAGCTGTTTTTT. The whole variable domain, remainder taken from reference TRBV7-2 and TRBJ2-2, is GAGVSQSPSNKVTEKGKDVELRCDPISGHTALYWYRQSLGQGLEFLIYFQGNSAPDKSGLPSDRFSAERTGGSVSTLTIQRTQQEDSAVYLCASNLIAGGYPGELFFGEGSRLTVL.

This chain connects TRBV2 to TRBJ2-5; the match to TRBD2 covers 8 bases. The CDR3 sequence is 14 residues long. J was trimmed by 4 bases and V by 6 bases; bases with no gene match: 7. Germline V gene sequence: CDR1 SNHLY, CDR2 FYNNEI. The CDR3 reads CASSPRLAGETQYF. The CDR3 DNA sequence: TGTGCCAGCAGCCCCCGGCTAGCGGGAGAGACCCAGTACTTC.

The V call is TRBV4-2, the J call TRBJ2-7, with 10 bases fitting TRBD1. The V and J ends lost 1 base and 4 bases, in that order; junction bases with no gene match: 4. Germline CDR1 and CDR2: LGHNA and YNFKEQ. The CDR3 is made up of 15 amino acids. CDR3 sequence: CASSQGGTGDYEQYF. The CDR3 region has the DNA TGTGCCAGCAGCCAAGGAGGGACAGGGGATTACGAGCAGTACTTC.

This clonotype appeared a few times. CDR3 sequence: CASSYSTSGQGGLFF. Written as DNA, the CDR3 is TGTGCCAGCAGTTACTCGACTTCGGGACAGGGAGGGCTGTTTTTT. This sequence joins TRBV6-5 and TRBJ1-4, with 9 bases fitting TRBD1. CDR1 is MNHEY and CDR2 is SVGAGI in the germline V gene. This CDR3 spans 15 amino acids. V was pared by 0 bases and J by 14 bases, with 10 bases of the junction left unmatched.

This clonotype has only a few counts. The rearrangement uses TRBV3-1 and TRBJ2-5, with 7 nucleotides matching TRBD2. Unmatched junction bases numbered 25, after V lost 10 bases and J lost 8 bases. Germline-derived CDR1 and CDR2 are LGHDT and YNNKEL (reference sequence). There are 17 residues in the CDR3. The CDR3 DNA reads TGTGCCACCACAACCCACGGGGGGTCCAGGCCACGGGAAACCCAGTACTTC. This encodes CATTTHGGSRPRETQYF.

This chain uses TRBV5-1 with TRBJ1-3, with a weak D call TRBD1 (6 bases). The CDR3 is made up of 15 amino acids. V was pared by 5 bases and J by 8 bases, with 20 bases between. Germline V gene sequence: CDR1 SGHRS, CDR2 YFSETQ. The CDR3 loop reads CASRQSWSGDHTIYF. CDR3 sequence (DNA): TGCGCCAGCAGACAGAGTTGGTCAGGGGACCACACCATATATTTT. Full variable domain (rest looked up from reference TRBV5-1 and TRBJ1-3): KAGVTQTPRYLIKTRGQQVTLSCSPISGHRSVSWYQQTPGQGLQFLFEYFSETQRNKGNFPGRFSGRQFSNSRSEMNVSTLELGDSALYLCASRQSWSGDHTIYFGEGSWLTVV.

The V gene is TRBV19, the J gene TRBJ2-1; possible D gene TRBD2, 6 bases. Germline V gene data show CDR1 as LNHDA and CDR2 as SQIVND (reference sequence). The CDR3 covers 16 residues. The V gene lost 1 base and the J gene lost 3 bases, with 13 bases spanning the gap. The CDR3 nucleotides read TGTGCCAGTAGTATAGCAGCGGGTTTACACTACAATGAGCAGTTCTTC. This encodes CASSIAAGLHYNEQFF.

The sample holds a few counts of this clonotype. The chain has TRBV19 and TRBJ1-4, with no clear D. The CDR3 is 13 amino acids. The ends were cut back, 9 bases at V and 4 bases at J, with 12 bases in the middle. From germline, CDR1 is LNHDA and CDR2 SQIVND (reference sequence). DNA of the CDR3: TGTGCCAGCTCCAGGACGAATAATGAAAAACTGTTTTTT. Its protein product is CASSRTNNEKLFF.

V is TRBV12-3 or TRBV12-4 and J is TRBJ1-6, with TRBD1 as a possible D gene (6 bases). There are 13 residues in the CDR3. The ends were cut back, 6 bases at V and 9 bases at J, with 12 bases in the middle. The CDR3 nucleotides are TGTGCCAGCAGCCGACAGGCGGGTTCACCCCTCCACTTT. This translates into CASSRQAGSPLHF.

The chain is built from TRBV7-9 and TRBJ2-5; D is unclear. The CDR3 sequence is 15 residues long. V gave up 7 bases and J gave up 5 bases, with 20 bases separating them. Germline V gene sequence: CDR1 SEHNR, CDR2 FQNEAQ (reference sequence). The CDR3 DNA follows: TGTGCCAGCAACGACTTAACGGGCCCTCGGGAGACCCAGTACTTC. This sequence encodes CASNDLTGPRETQYF.

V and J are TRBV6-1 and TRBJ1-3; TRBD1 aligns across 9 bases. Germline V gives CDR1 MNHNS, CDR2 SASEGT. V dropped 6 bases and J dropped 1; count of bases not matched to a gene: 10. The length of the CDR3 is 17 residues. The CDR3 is CASSPDRGISSGNTIYF. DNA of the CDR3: TGTGCCAGCAGCCCCGACAGGGGGATATCGTCTGGAAACACCATATATTTT.

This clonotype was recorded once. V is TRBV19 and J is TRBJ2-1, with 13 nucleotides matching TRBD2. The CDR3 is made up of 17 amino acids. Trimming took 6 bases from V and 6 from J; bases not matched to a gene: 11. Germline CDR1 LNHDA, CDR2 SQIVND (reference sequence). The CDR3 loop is CASSLRTSGSRGNEQFF. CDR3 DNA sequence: TGTGCCAGTAGCCTTAGGACTAGCGGGAGTCGTGGCAATGAGCAGTTCTTC.

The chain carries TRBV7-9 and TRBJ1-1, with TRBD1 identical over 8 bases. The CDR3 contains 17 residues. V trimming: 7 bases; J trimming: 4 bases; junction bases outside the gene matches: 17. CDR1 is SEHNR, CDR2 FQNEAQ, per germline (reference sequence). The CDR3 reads CASTPSREQGVATEAFF. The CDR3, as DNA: TGTGCCAGCACCCCAAGCCGGGAACAGGGGGTGGCCACTGAAGCTTTCTTT.

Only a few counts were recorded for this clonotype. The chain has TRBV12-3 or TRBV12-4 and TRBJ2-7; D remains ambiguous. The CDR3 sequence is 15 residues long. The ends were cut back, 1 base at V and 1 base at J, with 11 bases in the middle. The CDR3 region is CASSLGGARSYEQYF. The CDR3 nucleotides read TGTGCCAGCAGTTTAGGAGGTGCTAGGTCCTACGAGCAGTACTTC.

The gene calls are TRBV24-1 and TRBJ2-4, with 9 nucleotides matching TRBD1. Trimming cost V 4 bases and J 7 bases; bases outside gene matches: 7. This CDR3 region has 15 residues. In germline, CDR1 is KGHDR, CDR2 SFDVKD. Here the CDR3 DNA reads TGTGCCACCAGTGACCACGGGACAGGGCCGAACATTCAGTACTTC. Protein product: CATSDHGTGPNIQYF.

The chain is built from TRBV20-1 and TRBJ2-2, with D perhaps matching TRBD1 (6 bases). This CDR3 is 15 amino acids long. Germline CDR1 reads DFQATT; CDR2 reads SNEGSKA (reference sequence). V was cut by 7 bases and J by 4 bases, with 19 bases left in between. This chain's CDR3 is CSVGGAHPITGELFF. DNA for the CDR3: TGCAGTGTAGGGGGAGCCCACCCTATCACCGGGGAGCTGTTTTTT.

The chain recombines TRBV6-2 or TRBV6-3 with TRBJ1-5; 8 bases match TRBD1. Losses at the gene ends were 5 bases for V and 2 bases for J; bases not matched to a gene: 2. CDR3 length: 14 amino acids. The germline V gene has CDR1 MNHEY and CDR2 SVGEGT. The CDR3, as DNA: TGTGCCAGCAGTCTGGGACAGGGCAATCAGCCCCAGCATTTT. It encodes CASSLGQGNQPQHF.